This T cell receptor beta chain was retrieved from a study of brain T cells in children with intractable seizures listed by TCRdb under 2021. About the investigation overall: As a first screen for immune gene transcripts, resected brain tissue from just under 55 pediatric epilepsy surgery cases was run on a NanoString immunology panel. Most of the 12 selected surgery cases also had pre-surgery blood sequenced, which left four cases with brain tissue only. Broader findings and caveats from the paper: The patients' HCMV serostatus was not known, and viral specificity was inferred solely from CDR3 sequence similarity. Because pre- and post-surgery blood were sequenced to different depths, clones absent from the pre-surgery sample may reflect undersampling. The top 50 brain clonotypes contained both public and private clones, and in each case the most abundant public CDR3 closely resembled known HCMV, EBV or influenza A epitope-specific CDR3s.

This clone was seen a single time. Its antigen is not yet known. The sample holds no much larger clone one base away, and base qualities are not on file. CDR1 and CDR2, per the germline V gene, are SGDLS and YYNGEE. The CDR3 runs 14 amino acids, cysteine and phenylalanine included. Only the CDR3 region is kept as DNA, spanning 42 bases read in frame from base 1. Here V drops 3 bases and J drops 4 bases, and the junction holds 3 bases not matched to any gene. Taken with the paper, the label for time point translates to: resected brain tissue, or blood drawn just prior to surgery. The surgery cases with the highest brain T cell transcript signatures were chosen for TCR beta chain sequencing of brain tissue, and also of blood when blood was available. Before surgery, patients had received at least one anti-epileptic drug. TCR-sequenced patients were children with drug-resistant epilepsy due to tuberous sclerosis complex, focal cortical dysplasia, Rasmussen encephalitis or hemimegalencephaly. The brain samples were frozen blocks of fresh involved tissue resected during epilepsy surgery. The Monarch genomic DNA purification kit was used to extract bulk genomic DNA from unsorted brain tissue and whole blood.

The immunoSEQ assay was applied to genomic DNA to generate the TCR beta chain sequences. The study's own analysis went as follows. Any CDR3 sequence that did not begin with the conserved framework cysteine at position 104 was removed by hand. To get clonality, the normalized Shannon's Diversity Index was subtracted from one, giving values from 0 (maximal diversity) to 1 (oligoclonal). Chi-squared comparison-of-proportions tests were used to check whether the frequency of the same CDR3 differed between samples, for example brain versus blood. Public clonotypes were identified by searching immuneACCESS, and similarity to known antiviral clonotypes was assessed with the VDJdb browser. The table comes from immuneACCESS by way of TCRdb, which keeps in-frame sequences with V and J called. Part of the clones is missing from these tables; in studies checked, under half for an unresolved V gene and the rest for unknown reasons. V and J calls and clone size are copied from that table; D and trimming were computed from the DNA. Recorded for this sample are 1,500 to 1,700 clones; roughly 80% of them occurred a single time. The ten largest clones take up around a fifth of the sample.

The rearrangement joined TRBV9 to TRBJ2-2; the central 7 bases match TRBD1. The TCR sequence derives from a boy between 10 and 17 years old with focal cortical dysplasia and intractable seizures. Sequenced material: resected brain tissue, taken at surgery. The base sequence is TGTGCCAGCAGCGAACAGGGGTTCACCGGGGAGCTGTTTTTT. This codes for CASSEQGFTGELFF.